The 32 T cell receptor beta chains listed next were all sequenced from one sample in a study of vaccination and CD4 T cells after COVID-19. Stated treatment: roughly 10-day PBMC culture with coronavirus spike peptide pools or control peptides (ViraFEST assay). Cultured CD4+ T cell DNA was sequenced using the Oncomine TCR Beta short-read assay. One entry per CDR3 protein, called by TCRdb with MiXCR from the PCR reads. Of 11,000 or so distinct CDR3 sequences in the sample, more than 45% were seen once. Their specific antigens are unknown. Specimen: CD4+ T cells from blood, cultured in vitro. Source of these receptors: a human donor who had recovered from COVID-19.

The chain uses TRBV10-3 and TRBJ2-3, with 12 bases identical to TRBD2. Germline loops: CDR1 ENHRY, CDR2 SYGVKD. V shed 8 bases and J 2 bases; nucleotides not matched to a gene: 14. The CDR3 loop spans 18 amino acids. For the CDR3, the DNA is TGTGCCATCCGGTCTCGGGCTAGCGGGAGGGAGGACACAGATACGCAGTATTTT. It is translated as CAIRSRASGREDTDTQYF.

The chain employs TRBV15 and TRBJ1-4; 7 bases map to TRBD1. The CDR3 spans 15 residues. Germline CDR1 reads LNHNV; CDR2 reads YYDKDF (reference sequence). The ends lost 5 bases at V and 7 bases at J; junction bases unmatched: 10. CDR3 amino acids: CATSGTENRGEKLFF. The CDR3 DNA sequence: TGTGCCACCAGCGGGACAGAAAACAGGGGTGAAAAACTGTTTTTT.

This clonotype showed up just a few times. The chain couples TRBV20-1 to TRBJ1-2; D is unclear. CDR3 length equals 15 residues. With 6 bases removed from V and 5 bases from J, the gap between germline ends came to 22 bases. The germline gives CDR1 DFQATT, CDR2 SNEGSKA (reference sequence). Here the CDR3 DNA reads TGCAGTGCCCCGTCCCGACGGGCGCCTCGATATGGCTACACCTTC. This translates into CSAPSRRAPRYGYTF.

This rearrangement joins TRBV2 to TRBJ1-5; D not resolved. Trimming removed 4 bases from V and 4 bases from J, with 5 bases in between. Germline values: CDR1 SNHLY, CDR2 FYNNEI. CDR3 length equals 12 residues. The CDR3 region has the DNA TGTGCCAGCAGTGGAGATAATCAGCCCCAGCATTTT. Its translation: CASSGDNQPQHF.

Written as DNA, the CDR3 is TGTGCCAGCAGCTCCGACAGGGGGCCTGGCTACACCTTC. Residues: CASSSDRGPGYTF. The chain carries TRBV9 and TRBJ1-2; 10 positions match TRBD1. This CDR3 spans 13 amino acids. Germline trimming cut 4 bases from V and 7 bases from J; bases unmatched to any gene: 4. The germline gives CDR1 SGDLS, CDR2 YYNGEE.

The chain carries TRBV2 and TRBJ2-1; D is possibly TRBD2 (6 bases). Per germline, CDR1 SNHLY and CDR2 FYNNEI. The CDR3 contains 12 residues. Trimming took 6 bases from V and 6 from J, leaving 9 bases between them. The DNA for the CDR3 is TGTGCCAGCAGGGTCGGGGGCAATGAGCAGTTCTTC. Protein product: CASRVGGNEQFF. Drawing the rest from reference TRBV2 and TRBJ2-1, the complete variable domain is EPEVTQTPSHQVTQMGQEVILRCVPISNHLYFYWYRQILGQKVEFLVSFYNNEISEKSEIFDDQFSVERPDGSNFTLKIRSTKLEDSAMYFCASRVGGNEQFFGPGTRLTVL.

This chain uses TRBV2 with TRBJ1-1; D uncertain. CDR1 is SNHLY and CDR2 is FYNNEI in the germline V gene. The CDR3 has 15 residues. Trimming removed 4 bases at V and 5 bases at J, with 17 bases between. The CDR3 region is CASSVDTMIETEAFF. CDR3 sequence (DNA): TGTGCCAGCAGTGTTGACACCATGATAGAAACTGAAGCTTTCTTT.

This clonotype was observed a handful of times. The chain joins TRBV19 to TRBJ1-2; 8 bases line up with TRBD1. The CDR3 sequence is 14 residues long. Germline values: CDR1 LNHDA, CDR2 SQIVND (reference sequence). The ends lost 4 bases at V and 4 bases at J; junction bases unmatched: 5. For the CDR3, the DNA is TGTGCCAGTAGTACAGGGGGCGCGGGCTATGGCTACACCTTC. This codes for CASSTGGAGYGYTF.

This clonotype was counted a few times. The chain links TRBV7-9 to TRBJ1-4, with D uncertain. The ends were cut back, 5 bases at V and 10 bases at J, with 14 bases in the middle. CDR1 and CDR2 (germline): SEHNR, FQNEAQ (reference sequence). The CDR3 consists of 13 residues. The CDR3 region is CASSNGVFVKLFF. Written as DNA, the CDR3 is TGTGCCAGCAGCAACGGGGTGTTCGTAAAACTGTTTTTT.

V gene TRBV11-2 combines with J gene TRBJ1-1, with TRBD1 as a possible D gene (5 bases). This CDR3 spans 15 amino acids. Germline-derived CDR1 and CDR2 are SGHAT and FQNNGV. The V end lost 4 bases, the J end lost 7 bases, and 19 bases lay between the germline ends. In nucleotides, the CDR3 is TGTGCCAGCAGCTCCCTTACCCATGACAGAGTTGAAGCTTTCTTT. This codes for CASSSLTHDRVEAFF.

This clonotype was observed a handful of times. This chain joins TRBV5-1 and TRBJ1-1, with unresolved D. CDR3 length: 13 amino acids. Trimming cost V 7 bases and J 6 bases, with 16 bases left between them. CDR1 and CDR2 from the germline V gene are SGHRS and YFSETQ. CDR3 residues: CASGRPREAEAFF. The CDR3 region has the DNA TGCGCCAGCGGCAGGCCCCGGGAAGCTGAAGCTTTCTTT.

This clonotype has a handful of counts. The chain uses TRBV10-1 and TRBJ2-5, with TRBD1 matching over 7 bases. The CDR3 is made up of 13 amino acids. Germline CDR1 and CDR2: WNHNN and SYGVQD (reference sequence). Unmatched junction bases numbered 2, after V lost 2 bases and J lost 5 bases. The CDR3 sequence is CASSEGQAETQYF. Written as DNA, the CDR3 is TGCGCCAGCAGTGAGGGACAGGCGGAGACCCAGTACTTC.

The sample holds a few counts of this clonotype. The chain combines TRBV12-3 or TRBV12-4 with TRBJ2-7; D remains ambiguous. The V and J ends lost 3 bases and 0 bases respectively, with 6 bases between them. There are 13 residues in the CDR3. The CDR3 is CASSLGHSYEQYF. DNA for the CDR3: TGTGCCAGCAGTTTGGGCCACTCCTACGAGCAGTACTTC.

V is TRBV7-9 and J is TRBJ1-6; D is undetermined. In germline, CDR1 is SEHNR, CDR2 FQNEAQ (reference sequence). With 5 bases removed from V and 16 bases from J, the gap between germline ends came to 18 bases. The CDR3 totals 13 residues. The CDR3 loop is CASSPRVDQRLHF. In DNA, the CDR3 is TGTGCCAGCAGCCCGAGGGTGGATCAGCGACTCCACTTT.

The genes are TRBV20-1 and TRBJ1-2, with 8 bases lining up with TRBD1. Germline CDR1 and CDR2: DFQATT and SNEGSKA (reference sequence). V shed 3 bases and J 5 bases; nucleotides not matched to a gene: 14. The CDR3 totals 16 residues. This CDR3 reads CSARAGTGIFRYGYTF. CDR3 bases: TGCAGTGCTAGGGCCGGGACAGGCATTTTCCGTTATGGCTACACCTTC.

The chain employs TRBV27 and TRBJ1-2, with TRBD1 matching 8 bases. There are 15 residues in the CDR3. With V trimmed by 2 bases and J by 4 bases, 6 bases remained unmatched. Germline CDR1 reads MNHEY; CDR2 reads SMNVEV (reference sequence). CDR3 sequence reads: CASSLLAGGGYGYTF. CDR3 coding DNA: TGTGCCAGCAGTTTACTGGCAGGGGGCGGCTATGGCTACACCTTC.

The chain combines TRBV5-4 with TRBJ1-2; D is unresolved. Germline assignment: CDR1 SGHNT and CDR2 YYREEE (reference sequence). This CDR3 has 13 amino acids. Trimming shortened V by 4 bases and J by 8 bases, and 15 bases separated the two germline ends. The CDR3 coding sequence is TGTGCCAGCAGCGGGAGGCGGGAGGACGGCTACACCTTC. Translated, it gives CASSGRREDGYTF.

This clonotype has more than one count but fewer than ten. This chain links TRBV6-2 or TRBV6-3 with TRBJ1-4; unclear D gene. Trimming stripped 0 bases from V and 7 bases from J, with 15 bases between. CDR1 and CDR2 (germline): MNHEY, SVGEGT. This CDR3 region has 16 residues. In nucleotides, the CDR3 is TGTGCCAGCAGTTACTCAAGGGCCGGCTATGGTGAAAAACTGTTTTTT. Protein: CASSYSRAGYGEKLFF.

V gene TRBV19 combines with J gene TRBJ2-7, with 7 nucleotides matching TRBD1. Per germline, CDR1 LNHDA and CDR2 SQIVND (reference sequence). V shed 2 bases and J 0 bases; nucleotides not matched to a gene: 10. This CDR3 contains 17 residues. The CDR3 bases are TGTGCCAGTAGTATAAATCCCGGACAGGCTGGCTCCTACGAGCAGTACTTC. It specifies CASSINPGQAGSYEQYF.

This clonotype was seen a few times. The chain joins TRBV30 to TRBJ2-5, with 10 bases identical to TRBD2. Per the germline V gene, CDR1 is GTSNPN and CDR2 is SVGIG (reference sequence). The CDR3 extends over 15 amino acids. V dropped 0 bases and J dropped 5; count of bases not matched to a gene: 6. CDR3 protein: CAWSVLLAGSETQYF. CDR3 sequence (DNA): TGTGCCTGGAGTGTACTACTAGCGGGAAGCGAGACCCAGTACTTC.

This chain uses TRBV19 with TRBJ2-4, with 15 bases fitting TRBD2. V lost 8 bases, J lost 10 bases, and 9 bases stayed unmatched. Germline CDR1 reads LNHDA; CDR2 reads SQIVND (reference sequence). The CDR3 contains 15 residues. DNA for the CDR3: TGTGCCAGTCTACGGACTAGCGGGGGGGTTGGGATTCAGTACTTC. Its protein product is CASLRTSGGVGIQYF.

Written as DNA, the CDR3 is TGTGCCAGCAGTGTGGTCCGCAGGGCCTTCGCCTACGAGCAGTACTTC. It is translated as CASSVVRRAFAYEQYF. This chain links TRBV2 with TRBJ2-7; the D gene is possibly TRBD1 (5 bases). The length of the CDR3 is 16 residues. V lost 4 bases, J lost 2 bases, and 18 bases lay in between. Germline values: CDR1 SNHLY, CDR2 FYNNEI.

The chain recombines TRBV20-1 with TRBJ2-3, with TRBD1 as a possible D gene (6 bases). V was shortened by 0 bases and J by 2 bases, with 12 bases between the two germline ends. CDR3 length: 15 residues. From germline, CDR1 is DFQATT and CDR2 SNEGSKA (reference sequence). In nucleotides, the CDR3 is TGCAGTGCTAGAGACGCCGGGACACCCACAGATACGCAGTATTTT. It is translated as CSARDAGTPTDTQYF.

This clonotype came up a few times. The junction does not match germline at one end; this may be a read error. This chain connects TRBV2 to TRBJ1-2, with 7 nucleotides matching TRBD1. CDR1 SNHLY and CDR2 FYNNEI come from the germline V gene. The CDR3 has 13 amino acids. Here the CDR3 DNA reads TGTGCCAGCAGGGAAGGGGACAGACGGGGCTACACCTTC. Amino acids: CASREGDRRGYTF.

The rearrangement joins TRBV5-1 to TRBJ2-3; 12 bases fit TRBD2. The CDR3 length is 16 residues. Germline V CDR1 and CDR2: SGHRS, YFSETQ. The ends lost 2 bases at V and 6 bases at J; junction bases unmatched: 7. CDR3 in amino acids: CASSFELAGGRDTQYF. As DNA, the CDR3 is TGCGCCAGCAGCTTCGAACTAGCGGGAGGAAGGGATACGCAGTATTTT.

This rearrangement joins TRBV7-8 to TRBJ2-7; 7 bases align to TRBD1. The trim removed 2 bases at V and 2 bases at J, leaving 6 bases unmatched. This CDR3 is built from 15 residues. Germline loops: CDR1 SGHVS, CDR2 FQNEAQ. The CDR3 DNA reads TGTGCCAGCAGCTTACTAGACAGGGACACCTACGAGCAGTACTTC. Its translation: CASSLLDRDTYEQYF.

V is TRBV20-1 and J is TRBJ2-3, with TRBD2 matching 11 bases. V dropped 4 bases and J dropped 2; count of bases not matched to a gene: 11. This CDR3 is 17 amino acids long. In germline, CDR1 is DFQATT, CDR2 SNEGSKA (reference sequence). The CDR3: CSANSAGTSGATDTQYF. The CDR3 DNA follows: TGCAGTGCTAACTCCGCCGGGACTAGCGGTGCCACAGATACGCAGTATTTT.

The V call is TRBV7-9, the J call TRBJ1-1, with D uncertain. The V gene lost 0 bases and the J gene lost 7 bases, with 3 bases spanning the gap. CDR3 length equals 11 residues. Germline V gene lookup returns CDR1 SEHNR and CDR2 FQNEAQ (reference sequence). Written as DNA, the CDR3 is TGTGCCAGCAGCTTAGCGTTTGAAGCTTTCTTT. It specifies CASSLAFEAFF.

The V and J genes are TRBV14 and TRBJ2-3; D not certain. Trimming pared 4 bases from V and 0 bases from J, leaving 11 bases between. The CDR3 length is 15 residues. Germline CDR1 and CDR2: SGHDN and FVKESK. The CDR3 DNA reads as TGTGCCAGCAGCCCACAGCAGGCCAGCACAGATACGCAGTATTTT. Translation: CASSPQQASTDTQYF.

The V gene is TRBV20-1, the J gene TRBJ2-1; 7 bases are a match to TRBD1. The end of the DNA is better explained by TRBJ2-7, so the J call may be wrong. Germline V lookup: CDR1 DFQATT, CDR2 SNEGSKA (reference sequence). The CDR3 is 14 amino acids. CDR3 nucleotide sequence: TGCAGTGCTCTCCGACAGGGAAGGGGCTACGAGCAGTACTTC. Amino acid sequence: CSALRQGRGYEQYF.

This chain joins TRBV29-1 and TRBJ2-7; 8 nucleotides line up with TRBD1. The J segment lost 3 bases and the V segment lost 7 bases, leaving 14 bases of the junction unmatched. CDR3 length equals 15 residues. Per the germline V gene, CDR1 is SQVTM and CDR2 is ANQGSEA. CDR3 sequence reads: CSAARSGTGDYEQYF. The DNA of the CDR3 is TGCAGCGCCGCCCGGTCGGGGACAGGCGACTACGAGCAGTACTTC.

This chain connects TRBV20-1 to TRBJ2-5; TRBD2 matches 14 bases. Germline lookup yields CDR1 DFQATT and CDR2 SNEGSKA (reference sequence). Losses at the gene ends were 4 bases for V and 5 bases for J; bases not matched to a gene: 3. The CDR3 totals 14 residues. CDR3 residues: CSATRTSGGETQYF. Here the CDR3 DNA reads TGCAGTGCTACCCGGACTAGCGGGGGGGAGACCCAGTACTTC.